The clone carrying this T cell receptor beta chain has just a few counts. Its target is unknown. The CDR3 spans 13 residues. Germline assignment: CDR1 SGHTA and CDR2 FQGNSA. V lost 5 bases and J 5 bases, leaving 12 bases between the germline ends. This entry is derived from a study of T cell repertoires in cytomegalovirus infection. MiXCR was run by TCRdb on the reads, yielding one entry per CDR3 protein. The repertoire includes hundreds of thousands of distinct CDR3 sequences, about 33% of them detected once, and about a sixth sits in the top ten. This TCR derives from a human donor in good health (CMV status not recorded). Some clones in this sample may be carry-over from other donors' samples. The sequencing used cultured PBMCs, collected from culture after CMV antigen stimulation. The chain combines TRBV7-2 with TRBJ2-5; no clear D. Written as DNA, the CDR3 is TGTGCCAGCAGCCCCGGTGGGTCGGAGACCCAGTACTTC. It is translated as CASSPGGSETQYF.